This TCR beta chain was identified during a study of T cells in Graves' hyperthyroidism and ophthalmopathy. Study-wide context: Peripheral blood was drawn at first diagnosis, prior to all treatment. Study findings and constraints: Progression to ophthalmopathy was predicted a median of roughly 6.5 months early.

Cells are PBMCs isolated from roughly 9.3 ml of fresh blood. This clonotype was seen a few times. Its antigen is as yet unknown. Researchers took RNA transcripts and amplified the TCR beta CDR3 regions from them. First-round RT-PCR with HTBI primers amplified the TCR CDR3 region. MiXCR was run by TCRdb on the multiplex PCR reads, yielding one entry per CDR3 protein. The repertoire has 730,000 or so distinct CDR3 sequences, approximately 18% of them found once; the top ten carry over 15%. With 1 base clipped from V and 3 bases from J, the junction kept 16 bases outside the gene matches. Per germline, CDR1 SGHTA and CDR2 FQGTGA. The CDR3 has 21 amino acids.

Sequencing was done on a sample of blood. The clonotype originates from a woman in her forties or fifties with Graves' hyperthyroidism that later progressed to Graves' ophthalmopathy. The J gene is TRBJ2-1, the V gene TRBV7-3, with 12 bases matching TRBD2. The CDR3 sequence: CASSLNPLFASGGALYNEQFF. The CDR3 region has the DNA TGTGCCAGCAGCTTAAACCCCCTCTTCGCTAGCGGGGGGGCACTCTACAATGAGCAGTTCTTC.